These 5 T cell receptor beta chains share one sample of origin, sequenced in a study of vaccination effects on CD4 cells after COVID-19. Using immunoSEQ multiplex PCR, the repertoire was profiled, and TCRdb retains in-frame clones only, with some absent. The table shows approximately 30,000 clones, with about 80% occurring only once. Antigens for these TCRs are unknown. Peptide-pool stimulation followed by sequencing identified expanded antigen-specific CD4+ clonotypes in the ViraFEST assay. When ten to eleven days of culture had elapsed, CD4+ T cells were isolated. BNT162b2 vaccine or mRNA-1273 vaccine was given to participants in two doses. Sequencing was performed on CD4+ T cells from PBMCs cultured with HCoV-NL63 spike peptides, taken after COVID-19 vaccination. Receptors were obtained from a human donor who received a COVID-19 vaccine. Some clones in this sample may be carry-over from other donors' samples.

DNA of the CDR3: TGTGCCAGCAGCCAAGAGGACAGGGGGCAGGCTAATGAAAAACTGTTTTTT. Residues: CASSQEDRGQANEKLFF. The chain recombines TRBV14 with TRBJ1-4; 11 nucleotides agree with TRBD1. V trimming: 0 bases; J trimming: 3 bases; junction bases outside the gene matches: 3. The CDR3 runs to 17 residues. Germline V lookup: CDR1 SGHDN, CDR2 FVKESK.

The chain joins TRBV6-2 or TRBV6-3 to TRBJ2-3; D might be TRBD2 (5 bases). In germline, CDR1 is MNHEY, CDR2 SVGEGT. The CDR3 covers 14 residues. The V end lost 4 bases, the J end lost 2 bases, and 10 bases lay between the germline ends. The CDR3 reads CASSSLAPTDTQYF. Written as DNA, the CDR3 is TGTGCCAGCAGTTCCCTAGCCCCCACAGATACGCAGTATTTT.

In this sample, this clone turned up once. The rearrangement links TRBV5-1 to TRBJ1-2, with no clear D. Trimming stripped 0 bases from V and 8 bases from J, with 11 bases between. The CDR3 consists of 13 residues. Germline assignment: CDR1 SGHRS and CDR2 YFSETQ. CDR3 in amino acids: CASSLAQERGYTF. The DNA of the CDR3 is TGCGCCAGCAGCTTGGCCCAGGAGCGGGGCTACACCTTC.

This chain uses TRBV3-1 (or the pseudogene TRBV3-2) with TRBJ1-4, with TRBD1 matching over 9 bases. The germline CDR1 and CDR2 sequences are LGHDT and YNNKEL (reference sequence). V lost 4 bases, J lost 7 bases, and 10 bases stayed unmatched. The CDR3 loop spans 16 amino acids. CDR3 loop: CASSRTRDRVAEKLFF. CDR3 in DNA: TGTGCCAGCAGCCGGACCCGGGACAGGGTCGCTGAAAAACTGTTTTTT.

This chain joins TRBV7-2 and TRBJ2-2; D is possibly TRBD1 or TRBD2 (5 bases each). The CDR3 runs 17 residues. CDR1 SGHTA and CDR2 FQGNSA come from the germline V gene. Trimming cost V 4 bases and J 4 bases, with 19 bases left between them. CDR3 DNA: TGTGCCAGCAGCTCCCTCAGCCTTAGGGGACCCACCGGGGAGCTGTTTTTT. This codes for CASSSLSLRGPTGELFF. Looking up the rest from reference TRBV7-2 and TRBJ2-2 gives the full variable domain: GAGVSQSPSNKVTEKGKDVELRCDPISGHTALYWYRQSLGQGLEFLIYFQGNSAPDKSGLPSDRFSAERTGGSVSTLTIQRTQQEDSAVYLCASSSLSLRGPTGELFFGEGSRLTVL.